Given below is one T cell receptor beta chain in context. This CDR3 has 18 residues. The germline V gene encodes CDR1 KGHSH and CDR2 LQKENI. The V segment lost 3 bases and the J segment 8 bases; nucleotides outside the gene matches: 10. This sample is drawn from a study of T cell changes during pregnancy in multiple sclerosis. TCRdb keeps only in-frame clones here, not all; method: immunoSEQ multiplex PCR. The table includes approximately 100,000 clones, about 91% detected once. The sample consisted of peripheral blood, taken after pregnancy. The chain combines TRBV18 with TRBJ2-1; 16 nucleotides match TRBD2. The receptor was isolated from a female donor with multiple sclerosis, enrolled in a pregnancy study. This chain's CDR3 is CASSPNTGTSGRVDEQFF. The CDR3 bases are TGTGCCAGCTCACCTAACACCGGGACTAGCGGGAGGGTAGATGAGCAGTTCTTC.